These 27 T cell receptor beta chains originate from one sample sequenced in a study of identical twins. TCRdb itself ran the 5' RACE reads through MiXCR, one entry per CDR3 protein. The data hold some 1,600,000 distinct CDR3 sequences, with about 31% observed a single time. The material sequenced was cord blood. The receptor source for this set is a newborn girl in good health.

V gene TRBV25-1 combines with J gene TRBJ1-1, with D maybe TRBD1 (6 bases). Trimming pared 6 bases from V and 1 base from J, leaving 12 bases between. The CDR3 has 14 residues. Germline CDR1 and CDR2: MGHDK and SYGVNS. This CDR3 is CASRDTGTNTEAFF. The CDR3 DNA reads TGTGCCAGCAGGGATACAGGGACGAACACTGAAGCTTTCTTT.

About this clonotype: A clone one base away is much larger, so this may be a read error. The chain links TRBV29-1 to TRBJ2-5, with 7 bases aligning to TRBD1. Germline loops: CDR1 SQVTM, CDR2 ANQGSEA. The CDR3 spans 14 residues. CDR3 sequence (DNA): TGCAGCGTCGACCGGGACAGAGCGCAAGGGACCCAGTACTTC. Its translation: CSVDRDRAQGTQYF.

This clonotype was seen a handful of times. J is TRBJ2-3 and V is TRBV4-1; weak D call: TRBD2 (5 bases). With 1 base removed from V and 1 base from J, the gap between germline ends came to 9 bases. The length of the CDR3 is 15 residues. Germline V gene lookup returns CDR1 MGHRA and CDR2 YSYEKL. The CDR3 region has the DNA TGCGCCAGCAGCCAAGTCGGGGTTCGCACAGATACGCAGTATTTT. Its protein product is CASSQVGVRTDTQYF.

The CDR3 region has the DNA TGTGCCAGCAGGTCCCGGGACACCTCCTACGAGCAGTACTTC. Translating it yields CASRSRDTSYEQYF. The V and J genes are TRBV12-3 or TRBV12-4 and TRBJ2-7; possibly TRBD1 for D (6 bases). The CDR3 totals 14 residues. V was shortened by 6 bases and J by 0 bases, with 12 bases between the two germline ends.

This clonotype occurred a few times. CDR3 bases: TGTGCCAGCAGCGGGGCATCCCTTAACTATGGCTACACCTTC. Protein: CASSGASLNYGYTF. V is TRBV12-3 or TRBV12-4 and J is TRBJ1-2; TRBD1 might be the D (5 bases). The CDR3 extends over 14 amino acids. V lost 6 bases, J lost 1 base, and 12 bases lay in between.

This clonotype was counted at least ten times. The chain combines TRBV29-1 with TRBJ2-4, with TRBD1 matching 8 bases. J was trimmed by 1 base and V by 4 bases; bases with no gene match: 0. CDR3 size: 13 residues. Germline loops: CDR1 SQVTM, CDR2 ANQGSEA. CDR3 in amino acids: CSVGQGAKNIQYF. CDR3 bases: TGCAGCGTTGGACAGGGGGCCAAAAACATTCAGTACTTC.

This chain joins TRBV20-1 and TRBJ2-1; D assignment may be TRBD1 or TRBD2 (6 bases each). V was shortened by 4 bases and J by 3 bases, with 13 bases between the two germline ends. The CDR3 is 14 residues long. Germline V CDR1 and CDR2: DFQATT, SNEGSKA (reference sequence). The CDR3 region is CSAKGGANYNEQFF. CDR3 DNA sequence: TGCAGTGCTAAGGGGGGAGCAAACTACAATGAGCAGTTCTTC.

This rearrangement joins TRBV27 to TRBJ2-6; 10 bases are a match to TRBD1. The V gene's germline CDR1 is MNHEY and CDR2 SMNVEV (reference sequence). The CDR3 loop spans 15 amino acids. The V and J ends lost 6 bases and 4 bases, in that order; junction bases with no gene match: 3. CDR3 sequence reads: CASRWTGGGANVLTF. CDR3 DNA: TGTGCCAGCAGATGGACAGGGGGGGGGGCCAACGTCCTGACTTTC. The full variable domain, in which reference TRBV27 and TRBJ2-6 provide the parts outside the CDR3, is EAQVTQNPRYLITVTGKKLTVTCSQNMNHEYMSWYRQDPGLGLRQIYYSMNVEVTDKGDVPEGYKVSRKEKRNFPLILESPSPNQTSLYFCASRWTGGGANVLTFGAGSRLTVL.

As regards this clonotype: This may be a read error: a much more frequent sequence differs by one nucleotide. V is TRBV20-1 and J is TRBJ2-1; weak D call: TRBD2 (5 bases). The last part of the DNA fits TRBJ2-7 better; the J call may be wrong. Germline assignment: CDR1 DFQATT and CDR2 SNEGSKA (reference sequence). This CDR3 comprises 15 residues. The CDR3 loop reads CSARDPGSSYNEQYF. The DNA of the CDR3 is TGCAGTGCTAGAGATCCGGGGAGCTCCTACAATGAGCAGTACTTC.

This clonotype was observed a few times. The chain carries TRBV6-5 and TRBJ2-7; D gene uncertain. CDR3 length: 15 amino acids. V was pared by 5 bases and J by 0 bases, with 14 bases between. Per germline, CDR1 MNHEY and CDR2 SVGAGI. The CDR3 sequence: CASSRNPPNSYEQYF. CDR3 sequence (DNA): TGTGCCAGCAGTAGGAATCCGCCCAACTCCTACGAGCAGTACTTC.

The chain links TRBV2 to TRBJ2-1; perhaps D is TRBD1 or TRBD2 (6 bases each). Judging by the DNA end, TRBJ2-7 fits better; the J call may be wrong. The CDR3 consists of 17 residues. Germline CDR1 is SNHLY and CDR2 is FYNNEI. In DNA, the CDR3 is TGTGCCAGCAGTGACCGACTAGGGGGTAGCTCCTACAATGAGCAGTACTTC. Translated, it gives CASSDRLGGSSYNEQYF.

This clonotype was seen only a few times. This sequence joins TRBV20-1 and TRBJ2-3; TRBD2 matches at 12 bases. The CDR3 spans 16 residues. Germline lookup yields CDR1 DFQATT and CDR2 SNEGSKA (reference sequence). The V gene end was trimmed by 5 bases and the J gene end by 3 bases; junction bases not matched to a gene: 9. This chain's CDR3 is CSAGGTSGRMTDTQYF. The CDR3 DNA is TGCAGTGCTGGAGGGACTAGCGGGCGCATGACAGATACGCAGTATTTT.

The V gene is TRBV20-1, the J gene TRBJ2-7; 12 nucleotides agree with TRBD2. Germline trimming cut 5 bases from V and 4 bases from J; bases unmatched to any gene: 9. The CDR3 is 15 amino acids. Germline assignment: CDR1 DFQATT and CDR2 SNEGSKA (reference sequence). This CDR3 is CSAPGLAGRDYEQYF. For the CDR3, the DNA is TGCAGTGCTCCCGGACTAGCGGGGAGAGATTACGAGCAGTACTTC.

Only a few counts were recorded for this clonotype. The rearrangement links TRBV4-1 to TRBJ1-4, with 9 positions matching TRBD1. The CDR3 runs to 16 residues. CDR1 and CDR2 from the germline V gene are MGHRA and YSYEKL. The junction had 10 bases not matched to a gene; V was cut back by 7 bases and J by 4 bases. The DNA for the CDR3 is TGCGCCAGCAATACAGGGGGCGTCCTATATAATGAAAAACTGTTTTTT. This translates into CASNTGGVLYNEKLFF.

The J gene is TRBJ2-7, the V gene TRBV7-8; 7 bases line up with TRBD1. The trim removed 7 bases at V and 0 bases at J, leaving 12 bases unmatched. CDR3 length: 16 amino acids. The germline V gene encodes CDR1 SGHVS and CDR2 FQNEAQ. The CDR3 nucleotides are TGTGCCAGCAACTCACGGACAGGTCAGAGCTCCTACGAGCAGTACTTC. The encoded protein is CASNSRTGQSSYEQYF.

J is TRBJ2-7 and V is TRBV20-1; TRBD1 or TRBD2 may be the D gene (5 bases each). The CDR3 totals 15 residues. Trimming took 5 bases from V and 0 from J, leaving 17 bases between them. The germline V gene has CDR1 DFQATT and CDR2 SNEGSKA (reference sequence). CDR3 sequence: CSAPLMGEPSYEQYF. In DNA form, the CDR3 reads TGCAGTGCTCCTCTGATGGGGGAACCCTCCTACGAGCAGTACTTC.

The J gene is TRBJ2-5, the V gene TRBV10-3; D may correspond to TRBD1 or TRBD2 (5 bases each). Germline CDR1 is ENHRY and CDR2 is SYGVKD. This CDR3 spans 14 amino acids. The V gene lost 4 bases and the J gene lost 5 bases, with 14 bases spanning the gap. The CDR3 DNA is TGTGCCATCAGTGTGGGACGACTCTCGGAGACCCAGTACTTC. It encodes CAISVGRLSETQYF.

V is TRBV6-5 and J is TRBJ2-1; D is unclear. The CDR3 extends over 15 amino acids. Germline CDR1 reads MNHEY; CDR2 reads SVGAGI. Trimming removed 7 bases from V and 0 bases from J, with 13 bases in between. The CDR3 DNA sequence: TGTGCCAGCACCTCTGTGGGGTACTCCTACAATGAGCAGTTCTTC. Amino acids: CASTSVGYSYNEQFF.

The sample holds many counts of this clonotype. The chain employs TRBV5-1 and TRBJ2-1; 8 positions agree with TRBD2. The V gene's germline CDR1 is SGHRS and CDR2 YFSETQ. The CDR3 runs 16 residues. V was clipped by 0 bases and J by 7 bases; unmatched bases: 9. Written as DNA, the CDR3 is TGCGCCAGCAGCTTGGTTAGCGGGAAAACGGGTAATGAGCAGTTCTTC. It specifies CASSLVSGKTGNEQFF. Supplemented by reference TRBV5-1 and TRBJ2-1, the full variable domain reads KAGVTQTPRYLIKTRGQQVTLSCSPISGHRSVSWYQQTPGQGLQFLFEYFSETQRNKGNFPGRFSGRQFSNSRSEMNVSTLELGDSALYLCASSLVSGKTGNEQFFGPGTRLTVL.

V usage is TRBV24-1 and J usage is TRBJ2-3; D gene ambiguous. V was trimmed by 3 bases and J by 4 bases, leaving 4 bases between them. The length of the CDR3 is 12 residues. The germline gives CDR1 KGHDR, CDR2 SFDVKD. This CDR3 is CATSDRPDTQYF. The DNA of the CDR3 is TGTGCCACCAGTGATCGCCCAGATACGCAGTATTTT.

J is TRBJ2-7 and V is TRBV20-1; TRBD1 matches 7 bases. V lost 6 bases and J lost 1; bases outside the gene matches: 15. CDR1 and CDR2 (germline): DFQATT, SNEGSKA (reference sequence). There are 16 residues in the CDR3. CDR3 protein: CSATAGSGGNSYEQYF. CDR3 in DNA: TGCAGTGCCACCGCCGGGTCAGGGGGTAATTCCTACGAGCAGTACTTC.

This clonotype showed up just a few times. CDR3 nucleotide sequence: TGCAGCACCCCTTCAACAGGTGTCCATGAGCAGTTCTTC. It translates to CSTPSTGVHEQFF. The gene calls are TRBV29-1 and TRBJ2-1; tentatively, D is TRBD1 (5 bases). The length of the CDR3 is 13 residues. Germline V gives CDR1 SQVTM, CDR2 ANQGSEA. Trimming pared 8 bases from V and 8 bases from J, leaving 19 bases between.

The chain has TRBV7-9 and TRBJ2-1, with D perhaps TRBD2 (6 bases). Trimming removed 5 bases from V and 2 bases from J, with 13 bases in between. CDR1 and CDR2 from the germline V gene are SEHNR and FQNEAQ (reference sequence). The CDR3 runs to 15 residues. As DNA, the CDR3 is TGTGCCAGCAGCCCAGCGGGCGGAACCTACAATGAGCAGTTCTTC. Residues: CASSPAGGTYNEQFF.

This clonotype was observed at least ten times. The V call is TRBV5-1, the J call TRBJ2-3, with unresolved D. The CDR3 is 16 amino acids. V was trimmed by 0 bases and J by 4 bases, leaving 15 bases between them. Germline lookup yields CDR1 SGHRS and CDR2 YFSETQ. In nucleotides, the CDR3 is TGCGCCAGCAGCTTGGGGGTAGCAAAAGACGCAGATACGCAGTATTTT. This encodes CASSLGVAKDADTQYF.

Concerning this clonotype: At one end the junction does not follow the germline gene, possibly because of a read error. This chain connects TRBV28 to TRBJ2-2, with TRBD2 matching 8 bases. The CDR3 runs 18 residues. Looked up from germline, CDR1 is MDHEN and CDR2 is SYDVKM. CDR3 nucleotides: TGCGCCAGCAGTTTAGAAACACTAGCGGTCCTACCCACCGGGGAGCTGTTTTTT. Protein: CASSLETLAVLPTGELFF.

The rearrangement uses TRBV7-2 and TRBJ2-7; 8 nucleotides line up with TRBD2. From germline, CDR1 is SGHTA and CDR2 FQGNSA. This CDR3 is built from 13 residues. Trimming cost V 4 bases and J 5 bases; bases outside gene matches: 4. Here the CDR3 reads CASSSGGRHEQYF. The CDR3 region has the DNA TGTGCCAGCAGCTCTGGCGGGAGGCACGAGCAGTACTTC.

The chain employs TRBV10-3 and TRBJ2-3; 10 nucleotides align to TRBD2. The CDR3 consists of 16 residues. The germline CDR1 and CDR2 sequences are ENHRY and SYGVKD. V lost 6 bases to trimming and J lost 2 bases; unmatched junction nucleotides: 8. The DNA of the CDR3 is TGTGCCATCAGCCCTTTTAGCGGGGGGCTCACAGATACGCAGTATTTT. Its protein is CAISPFSGGLTDTQYF.